This T cell receptor (beta chain) was identified in a study of blood T cell repertoires in COVID-19. Germline loops: CDR1 LGHDT, CDR2 YNNKEL (reference sequence). CDR3 length: 15 residues. V dropped 0 bases and J dropped 0 bases, with 6 bases sitting between them. Clones were read by immunoSEQ multiplex PCR, and TCRdb kept only the in-frame ones, dropping some. The table shows approximately 120,000 clones, with around 83% occurring only once. Sequencing was performed on peripheral blood. This chain uses TRBV3-1 (or the pseudogene TRBV3-2) with TRBJ2-1; no clear D. This TCR was recovered from a woman at least 80 years old with COVID-19, enrolled during active disease. The CDR3 here is CASSQDYSSYNEQFF. The DNA of the CDR3 is TGTGCCAGCAGCCAAGACTACAGCTCCTACAATGAGCAGTTCTTC.